A single sample gave rise to the 10 T cell receptor beta chains below, sequenced in a study of cytomegalovirus exposure and HLA in healthy donors. A multiplex PCR was run with 60 Vbeta primers and 13 Jbeta primers. Repertoires were generated with immunoSEQ multiplex PCR, while TCRdb's copy carries only in-frame clones and drops some. The repertoire holds 200,000 or so clones, over 80% seen once, with 0.71% in the top ten. The sample consisted of PBMCs. All receptors come from a boy aged 2 to 10 in good health and CMV-seronegative.

The chain joins TRBV10-3 to TRBJ2-7, with 8 positions matching TRBD1. The germline V gene has CDR1 ENHRY and CDR2 SYGVKD. The J segment lost 2 bases and the V segment lost 11 bases, leaving 5 bases of the junction unmatched. This CDR3 has 12 residues. This CDR3 is CAEGTGAYEQYF. The CDR3 DNA is TGTGCCGAGGGGACAGGAGCCTACGAGCAGTACTTC.

J is TRBJ2-5 and V is TRBV6-5, with TRBD2 as a possible D gene (6 bases). The DNA end lines up better with TRBJ2-7; the J call may be wrong. This CDR3 comprises 15 residues. Germline V gene lookup returns CDR1 MNHEY and CDR2 SVGAGI. Here the CDR3 reads CASSYSRRGSYEQYF. The CDR3 DNA sequence: TGTGCCAGCAGTTACTCGAGGAGGGGCTCATACGAGCAGTACTTC.

As DNA, the CDR3 is TGTGCCAGCAGTGGGACTGATTGTCGCTACACCTTC. It yields the protein CASSGTDCRYTF. The chain joins TRBV2 to TRBJ1-2; no clear D. The CDR3 consists of 12 residues. Per germline, CDR1 SNHLY and CDR2 FYNNEI. V gave up 4 bases and J gave up 9 bases, with 12 bases separating them.

The chain uses TRBV14 and TRBJ1-6; 8 bases match TRBD1. CDR1 is SGHDN, CDR2 FVKESK, per germline. This CDR3 has 14 amino acids. V dropped 1 base and J dropped 8; count of bases not matched to a gene: 1. The chain's CDR3 is CASSQGTGYSPLHF. The CDR3 bases are TGTGCCAGCAGCCAAGGGACAGGGTATTCACCCCTCCACTTT.

The rearrangement uses TRBV29-1 and TRBJ1-1; D is ambiguous. V gave up 6 bases and J gave up 4 bases, with 9 bases separating them. CDR3 length: 11 residues. Germline values: CDR1 SQVTM, CDR2 ANQGSEA. The CDR3 region is CSVRRSTEAFF. CDR3 DNA: TGCAGCGTGCGGAGGAGCACTGAAGCTTTCTTT. The full variable domain, rest sourced from reference TRBV29-1 and TRBJ1-1, is SAVISQKPSRDICQRGTSLTIQCQVDSQVTMMFWYRQQPGQSLTLIATANQGSEATYESGFVIDKFPISRPNLTFSTLTVSNMSPEDSSIYLCSVRRSTEAFFGQGTRLTVV.

The chain is built from TRBV25-1 and TRBJ2-7; D is perhaps TRBD2 (5 bases). Germline V gene sequence: CDR1 MGHDK, CDR2 SYGVNS. This CDR3 has 13 residues. V lost 3 bases and J lost 5, with 11 bases in between. The CDR3 DNA follows: TGTGCCAGCAGTGAGCTGGGAGAGGACGAGCAGTACTTC. It is translated as CASSELGEDEQYF.

The gene calls are TRBV11-2 and TRBJ2-7; 8 bases agree with TRBD2. Per the germline V gene, CDR1 is SGHAT and CDR2 is FQNNGV. V was clipped by 1 base and J by 6 bases; unmatched bases: 8. CDR3 length: 15 residues. The CDR3 sequence: CASSLGAGAFGEQYF. For the CDR3, the DNA is TGTGCCAGCAGCTTAGGAGCGGGAGCTTTCGGCGAGCAGTACTTC.

This clone turned up a few times. The chain links TRBV5-1 to TRBJ1-4; weak D call: TRBD1 (5 bases). V lost 0 bases and J lost 8, with 11 bases in between. The CDR3 extends over 14 amino acids. Germline lookup yields CDR1 SGHRS and CDR2 YFSETQ. In nucleotides, the CDR3 is TGCGCCAGCAGCTTGGGGCAGGGAGGGGAAAAACTGTTTTTT. This sequence encodes CASSLGQGGEKLFF.

The DNA for the CDR3 is TGTGCCAGCAACATCGACAGGGGGCAGGGTGAGCAGTACTTC. This sequence encodes CASNIDRGQGEQYF. This sequence joins TRBV6-1 and TRBJ2-7, with 10 bases identical to TRBD1. The V gene's germline CDR1 is MNHNS and CDR2 SASEGT. The CDR3 consists of 14 residues. With 7 bases clipped from V and 7 bases from J, the junction kept 10 bases outside the gene matches.

Concerning this clone: A junction boundary mismatches the germline segment, possibly from a read error. The gene calls are TRBV5-1 and TRBJ2-3, with 9 bases fitting TRBD2. Per the germline V gene, CDR1 is SGHRS and CDR2 is YFSETQ. The CDR3 runs to 13 residues. CDR3 sequence reads: CASSLSPGTSLDF. In nucleotides, the CDR3 is TGCGCCAGCAGCTTATCCCCCGGGACTAGCCTCGATTTT.